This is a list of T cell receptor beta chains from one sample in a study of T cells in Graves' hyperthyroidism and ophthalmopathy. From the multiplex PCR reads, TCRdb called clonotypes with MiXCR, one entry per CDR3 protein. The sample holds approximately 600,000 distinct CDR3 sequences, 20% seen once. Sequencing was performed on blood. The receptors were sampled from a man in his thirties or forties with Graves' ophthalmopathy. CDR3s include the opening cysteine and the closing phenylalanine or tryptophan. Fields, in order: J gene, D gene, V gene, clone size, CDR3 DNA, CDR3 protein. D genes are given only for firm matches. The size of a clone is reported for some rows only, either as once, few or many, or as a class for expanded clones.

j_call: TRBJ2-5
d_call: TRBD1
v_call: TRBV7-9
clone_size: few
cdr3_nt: TGTGCCAGCAGCCAAGCCTCCGGACAGGTCGGGACCCAGTACTTC
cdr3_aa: CASSQASGQVGTQYF

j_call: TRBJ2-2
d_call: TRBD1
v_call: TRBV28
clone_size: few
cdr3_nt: TGTGCCAGCACCCTCCTAAGGGGGCGCCGGGACACCGGGGAGCTGTTTTTT
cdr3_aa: CASTLLRGRRDTGELFF

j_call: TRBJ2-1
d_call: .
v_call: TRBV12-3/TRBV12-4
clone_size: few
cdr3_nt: TGTGCCAGCAGTTTAGCGCCGGACGGGTCCGGTGAGCAGTTCTTC
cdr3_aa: CASSLAPDGSGEQFF

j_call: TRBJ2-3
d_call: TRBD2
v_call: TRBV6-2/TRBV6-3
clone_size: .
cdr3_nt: TGTGCCAGCAGAACCGGGACTAGCGGGGGAGATACGCAGTATTTT
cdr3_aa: CASRTGTSGGDTQYF

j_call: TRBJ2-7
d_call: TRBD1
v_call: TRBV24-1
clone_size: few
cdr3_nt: TGTGCCACCAGTGATTCAGCCGGGACAGGGAACTACGAGCAGTACTTC
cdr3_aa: CATSDSAGTGNYEQYF

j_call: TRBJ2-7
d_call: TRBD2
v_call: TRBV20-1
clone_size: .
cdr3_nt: TGCAGTGCCCTAAGCGGGGCGGAAGACTCCTACGAGCAGTACTTC
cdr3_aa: CSALSGAEDSYEQYF

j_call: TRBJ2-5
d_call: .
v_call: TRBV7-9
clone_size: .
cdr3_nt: TGTGCCAGCACCGCGGCCGTGGGGACCCAGTACTTC
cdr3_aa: CASTAAVGTQYF

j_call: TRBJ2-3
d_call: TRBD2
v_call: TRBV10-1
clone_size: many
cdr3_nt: TGCGCCAGCAGTGCGGCGGGAGGGACAGATACGCAGTATTTT
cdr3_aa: CASSAAGGTDTQYF

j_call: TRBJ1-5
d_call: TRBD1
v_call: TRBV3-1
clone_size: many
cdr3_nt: TGTGCCAGCAGCCAAGGGGGACAGAGCAATCAGCCCCAGCATTTT
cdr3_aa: CASSQGGQSNQPQHF

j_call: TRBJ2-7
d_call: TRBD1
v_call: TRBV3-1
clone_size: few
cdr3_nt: TGTGCCAGCAGCCCCTGGACAGGGACAACCTACGAGCAGTACTTC
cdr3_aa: CASSPWTGTTYEQYF

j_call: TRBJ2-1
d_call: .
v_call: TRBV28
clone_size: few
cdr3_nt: TGTGCCAGCAGTTTAGAGGACGGAGCCTCCTACAATGAGCAGTTCTTC
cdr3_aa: CASSLEDGASYNEQFF

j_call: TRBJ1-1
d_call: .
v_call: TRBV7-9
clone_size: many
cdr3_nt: TGTGCCAGCAGCCCAGCGGGACACTATGAAGCTTTCTTT
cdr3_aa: CASSPAGHYEAFF

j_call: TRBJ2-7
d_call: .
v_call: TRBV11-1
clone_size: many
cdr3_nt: TGTGCCAGCAGTCACGGTTCCAGGGAGGAAGCCTACGAGCAGTACTTC
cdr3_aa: CASSHGSREEAYEQYF

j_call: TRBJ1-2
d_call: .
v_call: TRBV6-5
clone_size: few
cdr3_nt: TGTGCCAGCAGTTACCAGGGTTTCGACTATGGCTACACCTTC
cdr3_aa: CASSYQGFDYGYTF

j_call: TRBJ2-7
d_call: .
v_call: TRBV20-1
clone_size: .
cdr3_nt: TGCAGTGCTAGAAAACCGAGCTCCTACGAGCAGTACTTC
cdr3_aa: CSARKPSSYEQYF

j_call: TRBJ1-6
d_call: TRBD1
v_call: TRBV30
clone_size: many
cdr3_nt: TGTGCCTGGAGTCCTTTGGGACAGGGCAAATATAATTCACCCCTCCACTTT
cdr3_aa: CAWSPLGQGKYNSPLHF

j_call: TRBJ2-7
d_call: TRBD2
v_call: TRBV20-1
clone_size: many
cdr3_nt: TGCAGTGCTAGAGTGGGACTAGCGGGACGGTACGAGCAGTACTTC
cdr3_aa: CSARVGLAGRYEQYF

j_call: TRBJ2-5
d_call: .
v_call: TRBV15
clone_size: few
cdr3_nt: TGTGCCACCAGCACGGGGGTAGAGACCCAGTACTTC
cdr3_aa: CATSTGVETQYF

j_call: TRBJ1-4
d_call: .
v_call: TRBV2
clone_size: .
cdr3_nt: TGTGCCAGCAGTGAAAGCAGAGGGGCAGGGATTGTTAATGAAAAACTGTTTTTT
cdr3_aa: CASSESRGAGIVNEKLFF

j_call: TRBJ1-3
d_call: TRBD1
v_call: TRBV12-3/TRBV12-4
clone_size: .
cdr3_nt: TGTGCCAGCAGTTGGACAGGGGGCGCCGGAAACACCATATATTTT
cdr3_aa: CASSWTGGAGNTIYF

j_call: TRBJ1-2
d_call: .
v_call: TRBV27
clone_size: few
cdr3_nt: TGTGCCAGCAGTTTGGGGGGGGGGTTGGACTACACCTTC
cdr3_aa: CASSLGGGLDYTF

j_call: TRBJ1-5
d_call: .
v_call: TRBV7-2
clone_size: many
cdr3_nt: TGTGCCAGCAGCCCCCGTTTAAGTCAGCCCCAGCATTTT
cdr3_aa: CASSPRLSQPQHF

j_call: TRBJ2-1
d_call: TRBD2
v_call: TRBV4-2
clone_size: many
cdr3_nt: TGTGCCAGCAGGGGGTCTAGCGGGACCAATGAGCAGTTCTTC
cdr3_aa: CASRGSSGTNEQFF

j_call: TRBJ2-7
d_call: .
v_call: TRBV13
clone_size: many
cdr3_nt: TGTGCCAGCAGCTCAAGGACTGACGAGCAGTACTTC
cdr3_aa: CASSSRTDEQYF

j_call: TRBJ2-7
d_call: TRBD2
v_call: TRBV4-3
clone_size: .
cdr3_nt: TGCGCCAGCAGCCAAGATCGGGCAGCGGGAGGGAACGAGCAGTACTTC
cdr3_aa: CASSQDRAAGGNEQYF

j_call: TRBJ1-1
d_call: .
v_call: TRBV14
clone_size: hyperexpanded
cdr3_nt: TGTGCCAGCAGCCAAATTACGGGACGGGGATTGACTGAAGCTTTCTTT
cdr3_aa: CASSQITGRGLTEAFF

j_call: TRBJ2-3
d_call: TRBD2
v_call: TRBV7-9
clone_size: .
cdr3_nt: TGTGCCAGCAGCTCGACTAGCGGCCGCACAGATACGCAGTATTTT
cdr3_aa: CASSSTSGRTDTQYF

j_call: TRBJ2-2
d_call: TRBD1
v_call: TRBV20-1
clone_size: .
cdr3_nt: TGCAGTGCCCCGGACAGGGTGAACACCGGGGAGCTGTTTTTT
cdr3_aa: CSAPDRVNTGELFF

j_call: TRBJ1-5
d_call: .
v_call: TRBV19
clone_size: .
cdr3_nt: TGTGCCAGTAGTCTTCAGGGTCTGAGGCAGCCCCAGCATTTT
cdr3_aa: CASSLQGLRQPQHF